These T cell receptor beta chains were read from a single sample in a study of cytomegalovirus exposure and HLA in healthy donors. Measured with immunoSEQ multiplex PCR; TCRdb has only the in-frame clones, and not every one. The sample yields about 240,000 clones, just under 90% seen once. Sequenced material: PBMCs. All receptors derive from a young man in good health and CMV-seronegative. Each CDR3 is given with its conserved first and last residue. Fields, in order: D gene, clone size, V gene, J gene, CDR3 DNA, CDR3 protein. D genes are given only for firm matches. Some rows mark clone size as missing; the rest say once, few, many or name a class of expanded clone.

.	.	TRBV27	TRBJ1-6	TGTGCCAGCAGTCCGGGACTGAGGAGCTCCTATAATTCACCCCTCCACTTT	CASSPGLRSSYNSPLHF
TRBD2	.	TRBV27	TRBJ2-3	TGTGCCAGCAGTCCATTAGCGGGGTTGGTAGATACGCAGTATTTT	CASSPLAGLVDTQYF
.	.	TRBV28	TRBJ2-7	TGTGCCAGCAGTCCAACTAGTATTGGGTCCTACGAGCAGTACTTC	CASSPTSIGSYEQYF
TRBD1	.	TRBV7-2	TRBJ1-2	TGTGCCAGCAGCTTACCACGCAGGGGGCGGTTAGCTAACTATGGCTACACCTTC	CASSLPRRGRLANYGYTF
TRBD1	.	TRBV18	TRBJ2-1	TGTGCCAGCTCACTTTTCTCCGGGACAGGGAATGAGCAGTTCTTC	CASSLFSGTGNEQFF
.	.	TRBV25-1	TRBJ2-1	TGTGCCAGCAGTGAATATCGACCCCCCGGGGAGCAGTTCTTC	CASSEYRPPGEQFF
.	.	TRBV5-4	TRBJ2-1	TGTGCCAGCAGCTTGATCTCTAGCGCCGATGAGCAGTTCTTC	CASSLISSADEQFF
TRBD2	.	TRBV11-3	TRBJ2-7	TGTGCCAGCAGCCTAAACGGACTAGCGAGGCAGTACTTC	CASSLNGLARQYF
.	.	TRBV7-9	TRBJ2-2	TGTGCCAGCAACTCCGCTGCGGGCGGGGAGCTGTTTTTT	CASNSAAGGELFF
TRBD2	.	TRBV7-7	TRBJ2-1	TGTGCTAGCAGCCGAAGCGGGGGGCCTCATAATGAGCAGTTCTTC	CASSRSGGPHNEQFF
.	few	TRBV6-6	TRBJ1-5	TGTGCCAGCAGTTCGACAGGAGGCAATCAGCCCCAGCATTTT	CASSSTGGNQPQHF
.	.	TRBV5-1	TRBJ2-7	TGCGCCAGCAGCTTTGGGAGCTCCTACGAGCAGTACTTC	CASSFGSSYEQYF
TRBD2	.	TRBV6-4	TRBJ2-7	TGTGCCAGCATCAACTCACCCCGGACTAGCATCATTCCCCGCTACGAGCAGTACTTC	CASINSPRTSIIPRYEQYF
TRBD1	.	TRBV28	TRBJ1-1	TGTGCCAGCAGTTTAGTACAGGGGGGAGCTTTCTTT	CASSLVQGGAFF